The rows below give T cell receptor beta chains drawn from one sample of a study of cytomegalovirus exposure and HLA in healthy donors. Profiling relied on immunoSEQ multiplex PCR, and the TCRdb table lists in-frame clones only, not all of them. The sample lists approximately 100,000 clones, roughly 70% occurring once. The source material was PBMCs. These receptors originate from a male donor in good health and CMV-seropositive. Both conserved end residues are part of each CDR3. The order of the fields is J gene, clone size, D gene, V gene, CDR3 DNA, CDR3 protein. D genes are given only for firm matches. A row's size may be missing; if present it is once, few, many or a size class.

j_call: TRBJ2-5
clone_size: -
d_call: -
v_call: TRBV7-3
cdr3_nt: TGTGCCAGCAGCCCTACCGGAAGCGGGCCACAAGAGACCCAGTACTTC
cdr3_aa: CASSPTGSGPQETQYF

j_call: TRBJ1-1
clone_size: -
d_call: TRBD1
v_call: TRBV15
cdr3_nt: TGTGCCACCAGCCCCGACAGGGTGAACACTGAAGCTTTCTTT
cdr3_aa: CATSPDRVNTEAFF

j_call: TRBJ2-7
clone_size: -
d_call: TRBD1
v_call: TRBV7-2
cdr3_nt: TGTGCCAGCAGCAACCGGGACAGAGATTCCTACGAGCAGTACTTC
cdr3_aa: CASSNRDRDSYEQYF

j_call: TRBJ2-5
clone_size: -
d_call: -
v_call: TRBV5-6
cdr3_nt: TGTGCCAGCAGCTTGGGCTCTCGGGGGAAAGAGACCCAGTACTTC
cdr3_aa: CASSLGSRGKETQYF

j_call: TRBJ2-7
clone_size: -
d_call: TRBD1
v_call: TRBV29-1
cdr3_nt: TGCAGCGCTCGGGACAGGGGAGCCTACGAGCAGTACTTC
cdr3_aa: CSARDRGAYEQYF

j_call: TRBJ2-1
clone_size: -
d_call: -
v_call: TRBV9
cdr3_nt: TGTGCCAGCAGCGTAGGTAGCGGCAGGGAGTTCTTC
cdr3_aa: CASSVGSGREFF

j_call: TRBJ1-1
clone_size: -
d_call: -
v_call: TRBV28
cdr3_nt: TGTGCCAGCAGCCCTACAATTTCTAGGAGGCCGAACACTGAAGCTTTCTTT
cdr3_aa: CASSPTISRRPNTEAFF

j_call: TRBJ2-1
clone_size: -
d_call: -
v_call: TRBV6-6
cdr3_nt: TGTGCCAGCAGTCGTCGGGAGAGCTCCTACAATGAGCAGTTCTTC
cdr3_aa: CASSRRESSYNEQFF

j_call: TRBJ1-2
clone_size: -
d_call: -
v_call: TRBV5-1
cdr3_nt: TGCGCCAGCAGCTTGGTGACAGCTAACTATGGCTACACCTTC
cdr3_aa: CASSLVTANYGYTF

j_call: TRBJ1-2
clone_size: -
d_call: TRBD1
v_call: TRBV29-1
cdr3_nt: TGCAGCGTTGAAGATCTCCCGGGTGACGGACAGGGAGCCCTCGGCTATGGCTACACCTTC
cdr3_aa: CSVEDLPGDGQGALGYGYTF

j_call: TRBJ2-7
clone_size: -
d_call: TRBD1
v_call: TRBV6-5
cdr3_nt: TGTGCCAGCAGTTACGGGGACAGGGGGATTAGCTACGAGCAGTACTTC
cdr3_aa: CASSYGDRGISYEQYF

j_call: TRBJ1-5
clone_size: -
d_call: -
v_call: TRBV28
cdr3_nt: TGTGCCAGCAGTTCGTCACAGGGTTTCAGCAATCAGCCCCAGCATTTT
cdr3_aa: CASSSSQGFSNQPQHF

j_call: TRBJ2-2
clone_size: few
d_call: -
v_call: TRBV7-3
cdr3_nt: TGTGCCAGCAGCGGTAGAACCGGGACATTGTTTTTT
cdr3_aa: CASSGRTGTLFF

j_call: TRBJ2-7
clone_size: -
d_call: TRBD2
v_call: TRBV29-1
cdr3_nt: TGCAGCGTCGAAGGCGGGGGGCACGAGCAGTACTTC
cdr3_aa: CSVEGGGHEQYF

j_call: TRBJ1-5
clone_size: -
d_call: -
v_call: TRBV6-5
cdr3_nt: TGTGCCAGCAGAGCGACGGCAGGGAACAATCAGCCCCAGCATTTT
cdr3_aa: CASRATAGNNQPQHF

j_call: TRBJ2-3
clone_size: -
d_call: -
v_call: TRBV5-6
cdr3_nt: TGTGCCAGCAGCTTGTGGGGCTCAGATACGCAGTATTTT
cdr3_aa: CASSLWGSDTQYF

j_call: TRBJ1-1
clone_size: -
d_call: -
v_call: TRBV6-6
cdr3_nt: TGTGCCAGCAGTTACGACAGATCAAACACTGAAGCTTTCTTT
cdr3_aa: CASSYDRSNTEAFF

j_call: TRBJ1-6
clone_size: -
d_call: -
v_call: TRBV5-1
cdr3_nt: TGCGCCAGCAGCCCCCGGCGACAGGAACTTAATTCACCCCTCCACTTT
cdr3_aa: CASSPRRQELNSPLHF

j_call: TRBJ2-1
clone_size: -
d_call: TRBD2
v_call: TRBV4-2
cdr3_nt: TGTGCCAGCAGCCAAGAACTAGCCGGGGGGGCAAATGAGCAGTTCTTC
cdr3_aa: CASSQELAGGANEQFF

j_call: TRBJ2-4
clone_size: -
d_call: TRBD1
v_call: TRBV2
cdr3_nt: TGTGCCAGCGGACAGGACCCGCTAGCCAAAAACATTCAGTACTTT
cdr3_aa: CASGQDPLAKNIQYF

j_call: TRBJ2-1
clone_size: -
d_call: -
v_call: TRBV18
cdr3_nt: TGTGCCAGCTCACTATCAGGGGCGAATGAGCAGTTCTTC
cdr3_aa: CASSLSGANEQFF

j_call: TRBJ1-2
clone_size: -
d_call: TRBD1
v_call: TRBV18
cdr3_nt: TGTGCCAGCTCAGACAGGGTGGTGAGCGGCTACACCTTC
cdr3_aa: CASSDRVVSGYTF

j_call: TRBJ1-5
clone_size: -
d_call: -
v_call: TRBV28
cdr3_nt: TGTGCCAGCAGTTTCCTCACGGGAGGAGGAGGCAGCAATCAGCCCCAGCATTTT
cdr3_aa: CASSFLTGGGGSNQPQHF

j_call: TRBJ1-5
clone_size: -
d_call: TRBD1
v_call: TRBV30
cdr3_nt: TGTGCCTCCGGTGGGACAGGGAATCAGCCCCAGCATTTT
cdr3_aa: CASGGTGNQPQHF

j_call: TRBJ2-7
clone_size: -
d_call: -
v_call: TRBV6-1
cdr3_nt: TGTGCCAGCAATCCTGGCGGAGCAACAATGAGGCAGTACTTC
cdr3_aa: CASNPGGATMRQYF

j_call: TRBJ1-1
clone_size: -
d_call: TRBD1
v_call: TRBV29-1
cdr3_nt: TGCAGCGTGACAGGGACTAACACTGAAGCTTTCTTT
cdr3_aa: CSVTGTNTEAFF

j_call: TRBJ2-6
clone_size: -
d_call: TRBD1
v_call: TRBV7-6
cdr3_nt: TGTGCCAGCAGCTTAGTAGCGACAGGGAGCGCTGGGGCCAACGTCCTGACTTTC
cdr3_aa: CASSLVATGSAGANVLTF

j_call: TRBJ2-1
clone_size: few
d_call: -
v_call: TRBV30
cdr3_nt: TGTGCCTGGACCTCGGGACTTCGTAATGAGCAGTTCTTC
cdr3_aa: CAWTSGLRNEQFF

j_call: TRBJ2-5
clone_size: -
d_call: -
v_call: TRBV7-6
cdr3_nt: TGTGCCAGCAGCCACCAGGGCCCCCAAGAGACCCAGTACTTC
cdr3_aa: CASSHQGPQETQYF

j_call: TRBJ2-3
clone_size: -
d_call: TRBD2
v_call: TRBV9
cdr3_nt: TGTGCCAGCAGCGTAGGGGAGGGTGCGGGGGTGAGCACAGATACGCAGTATTTT
cdr3_aa: CASSVGEGAGVSTDTQYF

j_call: TRBJ2-4
clone_size: -
d_call: TRBD1
v_call: TRBV6-5
cdr3_nt: TGTGCCAGCAGTCCGGACAGGGGAACCAAAAACATTCAGTACTTC
cdr3_aa: CASSPDRGTKNIQYF

j_call: TRBJ2-3
clone_size: -
d_call: TRBD2
v_call: TRBV4-3
cdr3_nt: TGCGCCAGCAGCCAAGATCTAGCGGGAGGGGTAGATACGCAGTATTTT
cdr3_aa: CASSQDLAGGVDTQYF

j_call: TRBJ2-7
clone_size: -
d_call: TRBD1
v_call: TRBV10-3
cdr3_nt: TGTGCCATCAGTGAAGGGGGCCCTTCCTACGAGCAGTACTTC
cdr3_aa: CAISEGGPSYEQYF

j_call: TRBJ1-3
clone_size: -
d_call: TRBD1
v_call: TRBV5-4
cdr3_nt: TGTGCCAGCAGCATGGAGGCGGGACAGGGACGAAACACCATATATTTT
cdr3_aa: CASSMEAGQGRNTIYF

j_call: TRBJ2-3
clone_size: -
d_call: -
v_call: TRBV19
cdr3_nt: TGTGCCAGTAGTCCCTGGACAGACACAGATACGCAGTATTTT
cdr3_aa: CASSPWTDTDTQYF